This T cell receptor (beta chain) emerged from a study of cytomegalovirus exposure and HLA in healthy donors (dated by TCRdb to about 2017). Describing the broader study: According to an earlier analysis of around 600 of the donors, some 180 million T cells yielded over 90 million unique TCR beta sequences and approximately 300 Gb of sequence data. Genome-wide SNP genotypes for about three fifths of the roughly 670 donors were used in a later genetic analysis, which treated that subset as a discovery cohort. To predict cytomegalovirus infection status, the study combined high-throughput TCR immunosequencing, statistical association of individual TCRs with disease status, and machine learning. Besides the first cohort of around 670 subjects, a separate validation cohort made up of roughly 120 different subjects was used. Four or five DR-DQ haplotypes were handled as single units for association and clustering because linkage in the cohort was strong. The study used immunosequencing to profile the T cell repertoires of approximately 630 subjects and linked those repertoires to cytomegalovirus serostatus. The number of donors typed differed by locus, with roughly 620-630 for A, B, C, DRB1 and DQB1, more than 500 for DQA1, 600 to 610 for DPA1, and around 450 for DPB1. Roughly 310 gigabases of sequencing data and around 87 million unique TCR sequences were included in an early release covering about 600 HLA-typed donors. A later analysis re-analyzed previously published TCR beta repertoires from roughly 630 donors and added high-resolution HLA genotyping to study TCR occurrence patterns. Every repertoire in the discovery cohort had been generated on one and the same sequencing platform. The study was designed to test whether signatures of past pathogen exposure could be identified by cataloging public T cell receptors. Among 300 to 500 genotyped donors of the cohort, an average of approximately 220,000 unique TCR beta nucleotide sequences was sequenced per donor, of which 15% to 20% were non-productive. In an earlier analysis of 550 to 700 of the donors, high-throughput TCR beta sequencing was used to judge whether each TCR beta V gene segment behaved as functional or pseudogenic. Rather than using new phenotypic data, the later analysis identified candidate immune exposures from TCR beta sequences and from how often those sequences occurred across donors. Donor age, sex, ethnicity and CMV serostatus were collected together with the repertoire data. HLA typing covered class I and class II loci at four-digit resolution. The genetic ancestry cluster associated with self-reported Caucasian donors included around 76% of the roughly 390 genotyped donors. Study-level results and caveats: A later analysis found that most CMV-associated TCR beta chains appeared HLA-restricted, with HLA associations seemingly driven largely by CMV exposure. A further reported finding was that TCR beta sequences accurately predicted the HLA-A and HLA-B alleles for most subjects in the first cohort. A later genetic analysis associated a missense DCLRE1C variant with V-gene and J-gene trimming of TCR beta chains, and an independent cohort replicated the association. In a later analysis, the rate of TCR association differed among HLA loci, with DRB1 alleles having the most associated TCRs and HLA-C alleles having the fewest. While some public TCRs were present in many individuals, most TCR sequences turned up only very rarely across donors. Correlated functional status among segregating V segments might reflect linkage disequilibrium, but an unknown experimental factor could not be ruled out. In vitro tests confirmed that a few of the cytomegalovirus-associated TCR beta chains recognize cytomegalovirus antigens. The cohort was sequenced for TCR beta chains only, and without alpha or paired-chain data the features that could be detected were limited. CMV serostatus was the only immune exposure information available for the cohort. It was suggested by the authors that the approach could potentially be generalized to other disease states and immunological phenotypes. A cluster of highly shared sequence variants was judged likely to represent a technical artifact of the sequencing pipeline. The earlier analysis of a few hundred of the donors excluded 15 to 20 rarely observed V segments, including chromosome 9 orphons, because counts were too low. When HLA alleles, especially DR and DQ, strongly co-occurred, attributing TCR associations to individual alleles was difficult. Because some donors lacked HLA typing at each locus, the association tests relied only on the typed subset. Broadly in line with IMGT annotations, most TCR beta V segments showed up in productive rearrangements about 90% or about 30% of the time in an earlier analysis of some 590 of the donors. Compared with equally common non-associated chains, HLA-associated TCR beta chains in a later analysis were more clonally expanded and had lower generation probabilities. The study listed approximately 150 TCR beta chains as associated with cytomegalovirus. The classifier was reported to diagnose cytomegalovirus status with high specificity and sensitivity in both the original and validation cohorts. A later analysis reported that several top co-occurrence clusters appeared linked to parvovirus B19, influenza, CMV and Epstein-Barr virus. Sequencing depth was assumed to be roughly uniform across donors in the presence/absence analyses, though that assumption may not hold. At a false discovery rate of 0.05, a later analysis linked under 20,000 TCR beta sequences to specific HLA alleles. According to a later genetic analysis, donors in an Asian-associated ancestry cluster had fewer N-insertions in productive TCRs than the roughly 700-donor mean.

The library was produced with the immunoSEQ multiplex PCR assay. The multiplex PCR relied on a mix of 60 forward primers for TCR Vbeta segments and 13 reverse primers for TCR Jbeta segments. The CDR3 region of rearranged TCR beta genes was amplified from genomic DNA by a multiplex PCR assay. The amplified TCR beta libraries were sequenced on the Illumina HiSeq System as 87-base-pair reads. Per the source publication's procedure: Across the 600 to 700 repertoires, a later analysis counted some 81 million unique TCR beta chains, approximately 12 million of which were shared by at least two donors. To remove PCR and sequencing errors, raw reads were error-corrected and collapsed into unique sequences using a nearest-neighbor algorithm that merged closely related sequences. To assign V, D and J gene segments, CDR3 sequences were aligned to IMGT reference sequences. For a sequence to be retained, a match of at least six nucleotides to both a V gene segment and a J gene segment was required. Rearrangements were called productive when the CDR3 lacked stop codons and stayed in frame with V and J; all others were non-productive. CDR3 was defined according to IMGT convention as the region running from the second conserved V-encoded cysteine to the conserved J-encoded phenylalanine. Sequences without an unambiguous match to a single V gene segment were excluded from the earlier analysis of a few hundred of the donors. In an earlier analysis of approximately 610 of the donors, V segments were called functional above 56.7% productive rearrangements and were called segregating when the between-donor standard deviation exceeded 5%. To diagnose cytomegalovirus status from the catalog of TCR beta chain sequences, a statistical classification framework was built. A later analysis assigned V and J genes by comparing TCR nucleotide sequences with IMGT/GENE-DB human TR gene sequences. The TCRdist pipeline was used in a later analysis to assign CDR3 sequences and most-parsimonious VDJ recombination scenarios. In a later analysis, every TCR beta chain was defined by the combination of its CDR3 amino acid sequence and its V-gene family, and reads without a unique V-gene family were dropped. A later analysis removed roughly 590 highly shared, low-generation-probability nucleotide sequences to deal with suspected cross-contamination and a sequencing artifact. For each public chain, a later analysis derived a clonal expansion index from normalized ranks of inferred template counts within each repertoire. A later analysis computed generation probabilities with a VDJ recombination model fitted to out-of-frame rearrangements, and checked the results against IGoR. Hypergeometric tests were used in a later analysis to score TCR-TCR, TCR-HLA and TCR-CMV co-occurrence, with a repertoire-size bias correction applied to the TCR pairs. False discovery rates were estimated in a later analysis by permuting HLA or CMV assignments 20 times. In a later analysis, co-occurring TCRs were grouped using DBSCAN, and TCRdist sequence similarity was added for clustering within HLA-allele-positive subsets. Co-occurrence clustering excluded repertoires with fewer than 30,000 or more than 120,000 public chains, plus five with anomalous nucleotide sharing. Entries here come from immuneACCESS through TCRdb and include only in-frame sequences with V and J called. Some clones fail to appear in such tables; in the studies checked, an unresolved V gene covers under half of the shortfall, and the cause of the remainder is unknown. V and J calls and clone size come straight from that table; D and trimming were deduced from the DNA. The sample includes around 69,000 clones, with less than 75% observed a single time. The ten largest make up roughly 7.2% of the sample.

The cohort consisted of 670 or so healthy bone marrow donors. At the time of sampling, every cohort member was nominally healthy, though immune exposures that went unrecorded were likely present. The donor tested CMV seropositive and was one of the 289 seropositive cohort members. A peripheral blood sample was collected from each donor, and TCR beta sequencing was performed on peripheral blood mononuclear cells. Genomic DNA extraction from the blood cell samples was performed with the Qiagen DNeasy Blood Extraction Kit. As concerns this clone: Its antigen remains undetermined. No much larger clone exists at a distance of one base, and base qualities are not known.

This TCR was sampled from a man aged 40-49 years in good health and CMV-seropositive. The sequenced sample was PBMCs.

The DNA sequence is as follows: TGTGCCAGCAGCCCGAGTAACTATGGCTACACCTTC. Its product reads: CASSPSNYGYTF. This receptor chain uses TRBV11-2 and TRBJ1-2, with no confidently assigned D gene. Trimming costs V 5 bases and J 1 base, and their ends lie 5 bases apart. The germline V gene supplies CDR1 SGHAT and CDR2 FQNNGV. There are 12 amino acids in the CDR3, from cysteine to phenylalanine inclusive. CDR3 DNA only is kept here, 36 bases in frame from base 1.